This entry features one T cell receptor beta chain sequence. Its antigen target is currently unknown. Per-base quality was not reported, and no clone a single base away is much larger than it. These data belong to a study of beta chain features in type 1 diabetes (dated by TCRdb to the late 2010s). Regarding the research as a whole: Patients and healthy donors did not differ in mean age, gender distribution, total cell number or subset yield. In the study, TCRB repertoires of sorted circulating CD4+ T cell subsets from recently diagnosed type 1 diabetes patients were compared with those of matched healthy donors. A total of about 110,000,000 sorted cells were examined across all samples, and a strong correlation was observed between cell number per subset and RNA yield. Whereas all 30 or so donors provided naive and central memory subsets, regulatory and stem cell-like memory subsets were isolated from just 8 patients and about 8 healthy donors. Overall results and qualifications from the work: Naive, central memory and regulatory TCRB repertoires appeared more similar among patients than among healthy donors. Because small numbers of individuals were included in the HLA sub-analyses, any influence of HLA type on TCRB rearrangement was left unresolved. Sequencing cDNA rather than genomic DNA could over-represent highly expressing activated cells, although activation and CD3 levels did not differ between groups. Type 1 diabetes patients showed a moderate but significant shortening of TCRB CDR3 length in all four CD4+ subsets. Shorter templates might be favored by PCR, yet because patient and control samples were amplified and corrected together, any such skew would affect both groups equally. At VDJ recombination sites, patients with type 1 diabetes made fewer insertions and deleted more nucleotides, a pattern implying thymic rearrangement abnormalities.

Each donor gave one peripheral blood draw, approximately 0.11 L on average, collected into heparinised tubes. A BD FACSAria II and a panel including CD45RO, CCR7, CD25, CD127, CD95 and CD27 were used to sort naive, central memory, regulatory and stem cell-like memory CD4+ T cells. Purity was above 95% for every sorted population. PBMCs were separated immediately by Lymphoprep density gradient centrifugation and were stained directly, without being cultured. Samples were stained and sorted in pairs, with one healthy donor and one patient per experiment, so that batch effects were minimized. CDR1 SGHNT and CDR2 YYREEE are derived from the germline V gene (reference sequence). The trim is 10 bases for V and 0 bases for J, with a gap of 14 bases between the germline ends. CDR3 length: 14 amino acids, cysteine to phenylalanine. Only the CDR3 DNA is retained, 42 bases long and in frame from the first base.

The entire amount of isolated RNA was reverse transcribed using the High Capacity cDNA Reverse Transcription Kit, so the sequenced TCRB transcripts were expressed ones. Deep immunoSEQ sequencing was performed on naive, central memory and regulatory T cell samples, with an average of roughly 3.3 million total reads per sample. Sorted cells were lysed in RLT buffer and RNA was extracted with DNase-treated RNeasy Micro or Mini kits, depending on cell number. To prevent cross-contamination, each cell subset was processed individually, whereas patient and healthy donor samples were processed jointly. The immunoSEQ multiplex PCR was used to amplify TCRB sequences from cDNA, generating 87-bp fragments that spanned the CDR3 region. Amplicons were sequenced on the Illumina HiSeq platform. Turning to the authors' computational methods: PCR bias was computationally corrected using synthetic template baselines, reads within Hamming distance 2 were collapsed, and singletons that could not be merged were discarded. Reads were aligned against IMGT so that V, D and J genes, CDR3 length and insertions or deletions at six rearrangement sites could be assigned. Clonotype counts were normalized to sorted cell number within each subset before computing true diversity and Gini coefficients with the tcR R package. Repertoire sharing was quantified using the overlap coefficient calculated on TCRB nucleotide sequences. Out-of-frame TCRB sequences from naive cells were analyzed as a proxy for the pre-selection repertoire. Held by TCRdb, this immuneACCESS table contains in-frame sequences only and omits some clones. Under half of the omission traces to an unresolved V gene where checked; the cause of the rest is unknown. V, J and clone size are taken as reported in that table, and D and trimming were inferred from the DNA itself. The sample table shows a few hundred thousand clones, and over 11% are seen once. The ten biggest clones cover almost 0.02% of the sample.

The sequence joins TRBV5-4 to TRBJ2-1, with TRBD1 perhaps the D gene, on 6 matching bases. This clonotype originated in a man aged 25-45 years with type 1 diabetes. The source material was naive CD4+ T cells from blood. According to the study, the label for this sample's cell subset or site signals: true naive CD4+ T cells. The CDR3 loop reads CAGGRDPSYNEQFF. The DNA sequence reads TGTGCCGGGGGCCGGGACCCCTCCTACAATGAGCAGTTCTTC. Supplemented by the reference TRBV5-4 and TRBJ2-1 proteins around the CDR3, the complete variable domain is ETGVTQSPTHLIKTRGQQVTLRCSSQSGHNTVSWYQQALGQGPQFIFQYYREEENGRGNFPPRFSGLQFPNYSSELNVNALELDDSALYLCAGGRDPSYNEQFFGPGTRLTVL.